This record covers a single TCR beta chain. A second PCR, run for roughly 6 to 11 cycles, used a sample-barcoded 5' primer plus a J-beta primer mix. Every molecule of cDNA carried a tag from a template-switch adaptor with 12 random nucleotides. Individual samples furnished no less than 2.5 million CDR3-containing paired-end reads apiece. TCRdb passed the 5' RACE reads through MiXCR, listing each CDR3 protein once. The data show hundreds of thousands of distinct CDR3 sequences, 20% to 25% seen once. The data belong to a study of blood T cells in healthy people across ages. Material: blood. The TCR comes from a man aged 70 or older in good health.

Written as DNA, the CDR3 is TGTGCCAGCAGCCTGTCGTCCGCTAAGATTAACTATGGCTACACCTTC. Amino acids: CASSLSSAKINYGYTF. V is TRBV7-2 and J is TRBJ1-2; D remains ambiguous. The CDR3 is 16 residues long. V was shortened by 5 bases and J by 1 base, with 17 bases between the two germline ends. The V gene's germline CDR1 is SGHTA and CDR2 FQGNSA. Combining the CDR3 with reference TRBV7-2 and TRBJ1-2 gives the whole variable domain GAGVSQSPSNKVTEKGKDVELRCDPISGHTALYWYRQSLGQGLEFLIYFQGNSAPDKSGLPSDRFSAERTGGSVSTLTIQRTQQEDSAVYLCASSLSSAKINYGYTFGSGTRLTVV.